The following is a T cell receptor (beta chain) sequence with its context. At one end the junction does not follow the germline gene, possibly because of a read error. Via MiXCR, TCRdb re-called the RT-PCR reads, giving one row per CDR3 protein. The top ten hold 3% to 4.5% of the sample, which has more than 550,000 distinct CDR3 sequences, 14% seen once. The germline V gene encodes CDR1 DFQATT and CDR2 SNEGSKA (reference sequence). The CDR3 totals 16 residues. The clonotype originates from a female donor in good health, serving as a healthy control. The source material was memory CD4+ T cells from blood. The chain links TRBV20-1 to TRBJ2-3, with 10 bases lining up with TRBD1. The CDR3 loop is CRARDWTGGATDTQYF. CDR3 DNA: TGCAGAGCTAGAGATTGGACAGGGGGTGCCACAGATACGCAGTATTTT.